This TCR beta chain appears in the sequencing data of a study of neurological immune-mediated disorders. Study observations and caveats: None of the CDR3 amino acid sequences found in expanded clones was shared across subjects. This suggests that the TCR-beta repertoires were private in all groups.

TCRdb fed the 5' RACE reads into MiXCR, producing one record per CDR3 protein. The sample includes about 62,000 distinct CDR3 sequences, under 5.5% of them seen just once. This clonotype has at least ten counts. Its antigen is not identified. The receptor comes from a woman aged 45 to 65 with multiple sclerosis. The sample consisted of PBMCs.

CDR3 nucleotide sequence: TGTGCCAGCAGCTTTCGACAGGACCAAGAGACCCAGTACTTC. Its translation: CASSFRQDQETQYF. The chain uses TRBV7-6 and TRBJ2-5; D possibly corresponds to TRBD1 (6 bases). Germline loops: CDR1 SGHVS, CDR2 FNYEAQ. Trimming removed 3 bases at V and 0 bases at J, with 8 bases between. The CDR3 loop spans 14 amino acids.